This T cell receptor (beta chain) comes out of a study of patients and donors after allogeneic stem cell transplantation. The V end lost 0 bases, the J end lost 5 bases, and 14 bases lay between the germline ends. The germline V gene encodes CDR1 MGHRA and CDR2 YSYEKL. This CDR3 region has 15 residues. This clonotype was seen a few times. TCRdb re-derived calls from the RT-PCR reads in MiXCR, one entry per CDR3 protein. The repertoire consists of tens of thousands of distinct CDR3 sequences, with about a quarter occurring once and the leading ten covering approximately 25%. The genes are TRBV4-1 and TRBJ2-7, with D hard to call. This receptor was obtained from a human donor who was either an allogeneic HSCT recipient or a stem cell or donor lymphocyte infusion donor (not recorded which). It is not recorded whose cells these are; they may come from a transplant donor. The sample taken for sequencing was blood, either unsorted or a sorted T cell fraction (not recorded which). CDR3 in DNA: TGCGCCAGCAGCCAAGATCAGAGGCCTCTGGACGAGCAGTACTTC. This encodes CASSQDQRPLDEQYF.